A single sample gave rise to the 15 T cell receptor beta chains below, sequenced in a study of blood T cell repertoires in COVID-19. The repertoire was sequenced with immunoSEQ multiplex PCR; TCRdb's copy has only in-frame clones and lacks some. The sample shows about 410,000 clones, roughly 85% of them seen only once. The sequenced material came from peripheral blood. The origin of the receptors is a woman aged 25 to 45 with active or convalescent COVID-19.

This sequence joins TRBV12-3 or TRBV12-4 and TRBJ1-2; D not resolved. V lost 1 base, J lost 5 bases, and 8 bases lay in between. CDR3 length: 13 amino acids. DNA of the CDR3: TGTGCCAGCAGTTTAGGGGCAGTTTATGGCTACACCTTC. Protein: CASSLGAVYGYTF.

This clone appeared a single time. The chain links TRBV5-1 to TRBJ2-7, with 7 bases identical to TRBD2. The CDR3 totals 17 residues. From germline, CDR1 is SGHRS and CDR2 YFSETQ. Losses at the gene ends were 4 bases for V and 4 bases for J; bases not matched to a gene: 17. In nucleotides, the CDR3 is TGCGCCAGCAGCCTATCAGTAGGTGGGACTACCACTTACGAGCAGTACTTC. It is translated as CASSLSVGGTTTYEQYF.

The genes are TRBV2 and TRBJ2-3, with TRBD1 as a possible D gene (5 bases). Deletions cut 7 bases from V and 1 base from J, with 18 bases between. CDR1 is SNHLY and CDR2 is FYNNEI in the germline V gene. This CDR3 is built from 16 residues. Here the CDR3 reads CASNRGVRGRTDTQYF. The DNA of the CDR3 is TGTGCCAGCAATAGAGGTGTTAGGGGCCGCACAGATACGCAGTATTTT.

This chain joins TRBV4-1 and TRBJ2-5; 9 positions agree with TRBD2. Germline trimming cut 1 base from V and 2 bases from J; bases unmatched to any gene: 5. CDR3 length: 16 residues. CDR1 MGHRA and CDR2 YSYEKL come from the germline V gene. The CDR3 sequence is CASSQVLAGIQETQYF. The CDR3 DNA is TGCGCCAGCAGCCAAGTACTAGCGGGTATTCAAGAGACCCAGTACTTC.

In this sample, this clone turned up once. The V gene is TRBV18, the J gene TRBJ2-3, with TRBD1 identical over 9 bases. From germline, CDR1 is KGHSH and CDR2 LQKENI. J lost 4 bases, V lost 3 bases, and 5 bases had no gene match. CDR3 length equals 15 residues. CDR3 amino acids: CASSPLDRGSDTQYF. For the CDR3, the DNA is TGTGCCAGCTCACCCTTAGACAGGGGGTCAGATACGCAGTATTTT. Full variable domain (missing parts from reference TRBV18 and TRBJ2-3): NAGVMQNPRHLVRRRGQEARLRCSPMKGHSHVYWYRQLPEEGLKFMVYLQKENIIDESGMPKERFSAEFPKEGPSILRIQQVVRGDSAAYFCASSPLDRGSDTQYFGPGTRLTVL.

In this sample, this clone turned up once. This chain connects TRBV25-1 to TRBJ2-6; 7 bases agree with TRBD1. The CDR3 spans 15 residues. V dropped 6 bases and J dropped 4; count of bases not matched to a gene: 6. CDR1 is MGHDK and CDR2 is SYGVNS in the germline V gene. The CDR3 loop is CASSLTGEGANVLTF. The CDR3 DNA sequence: TGTGCCAGCAGCTTAACAGGGGAAGGGGCCAACGTCCTGACTTTC.

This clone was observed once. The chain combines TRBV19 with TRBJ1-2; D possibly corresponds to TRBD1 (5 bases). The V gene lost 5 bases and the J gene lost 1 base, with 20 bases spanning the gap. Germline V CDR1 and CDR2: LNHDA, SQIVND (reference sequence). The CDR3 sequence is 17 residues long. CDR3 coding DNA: TGTGCCAGTAGTGACTTGGGGGGTAGCGACGTTAACTATGGCTACACCTTC. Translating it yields CASSDLGGSDVNYGYTF.

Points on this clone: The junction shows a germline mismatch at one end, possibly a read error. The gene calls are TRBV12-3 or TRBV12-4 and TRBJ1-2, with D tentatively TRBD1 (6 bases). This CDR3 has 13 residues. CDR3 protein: CASSEPGHYSYTF. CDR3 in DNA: TGTGCCAGCAGTGAACCGGGACACTATAGCTACACCTTC.

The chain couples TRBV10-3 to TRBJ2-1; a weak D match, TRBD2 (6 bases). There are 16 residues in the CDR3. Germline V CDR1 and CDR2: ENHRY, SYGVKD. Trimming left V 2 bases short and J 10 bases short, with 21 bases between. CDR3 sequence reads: CAISEDLARAEGEQFF. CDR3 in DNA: TGTGCCATCAGTGAGGATCTAGCGAGGGCCGAGGGAGAGCAGTTCTTC.

The CDR3 region has the DNA TGTGCCAGCAACCCTTTCCAGGGGGTGGAGGAAAAACTGTTTTTT. Translated: CASNPFQGVEEKLFF. This chain connects TRBV7-9 to TRBJ1-4, with 7 positions matching TRBD1. Germline loops: CDR1 SEHNR, CDR2 FQNEAQ (reference sequence). CDR3 size: 15 residues. After removal of 7 bases from V and 8 bases from J, the junction contained 13 bases not matched to a gene.

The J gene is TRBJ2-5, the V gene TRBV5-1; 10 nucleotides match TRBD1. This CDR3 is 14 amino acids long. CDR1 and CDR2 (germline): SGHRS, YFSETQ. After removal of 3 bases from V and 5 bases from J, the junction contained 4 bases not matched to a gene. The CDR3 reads CASSWGTGEETQYF. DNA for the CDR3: TGCGCCAGCAGCTGGGGGACAGGGGAGGAGACCCAGTACTTC.

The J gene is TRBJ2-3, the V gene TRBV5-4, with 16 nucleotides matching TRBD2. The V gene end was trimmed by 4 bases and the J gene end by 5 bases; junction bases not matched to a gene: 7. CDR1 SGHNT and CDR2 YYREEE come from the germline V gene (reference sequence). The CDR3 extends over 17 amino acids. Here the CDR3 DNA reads TGTGCCAGCAGCCTGGGGACTAGCGGGGGGGCAGGAGATACGCAGTATTTT. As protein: CASSLGTSGGAGDTQYF. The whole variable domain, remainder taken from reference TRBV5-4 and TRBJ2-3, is ETGVTQSPTHLIKTRGQQVTLRCSSQSGHNTVSWYQQALGQGPQFIFQYYREEENGRGNFPPRFSGLQFPNYSSELNVNALELDDSALYLCASSLGTSGGAGDTQYFGPGTRLTVL.

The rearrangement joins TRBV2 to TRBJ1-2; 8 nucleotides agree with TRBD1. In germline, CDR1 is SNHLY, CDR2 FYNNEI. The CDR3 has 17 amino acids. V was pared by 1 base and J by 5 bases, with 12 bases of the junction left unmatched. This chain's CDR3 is CASSEEGQGVVGYGYTF. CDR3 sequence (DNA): TGTGCCAGCAGTGAAGAAGGACAGGGTGTGGTAGGGTATGGCTACACCTTC.

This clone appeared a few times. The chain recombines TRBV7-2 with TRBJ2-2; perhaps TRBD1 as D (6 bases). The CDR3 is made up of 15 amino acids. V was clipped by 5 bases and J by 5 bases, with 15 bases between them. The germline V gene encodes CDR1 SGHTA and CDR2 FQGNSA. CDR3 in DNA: TGTGCCAGCAGCCAGGCAGGGGATAGGACCGGGGAGCTGTTTTTT. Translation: CASSQAGDRTGELFF.

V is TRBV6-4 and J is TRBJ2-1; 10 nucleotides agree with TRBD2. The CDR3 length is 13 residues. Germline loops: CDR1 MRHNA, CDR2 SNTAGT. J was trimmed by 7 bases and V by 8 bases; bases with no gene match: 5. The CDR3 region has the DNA TGTGCCAGCGGGGCTAGCGGGAGTAATGAGCAGTTCTTC. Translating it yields CASGASGSNEQFF.